Reported below is one T cell receptor beta chain. Its target is unknown. Clones were sequenced by immunoSEQ multiplex PCR, and TCRdb holds only the in-frame ones, with some missing. The sample gives 96,000 or so clones, about 89% of which show up once; roughly 1.7% is in the top ten. This sample is part of a study of T cell responses to AZD1222 COVID-19 vaccine. Study conclusions and caveats: Regions left unmutated in variants are reportedly the target of nearly half of spike-specific TCRs. Spike was spanned by vaccine-associated CD4 TCRs, with dominance at 160-218 and 743-854.

This clonotype was sampled from an adult in good health. The sequenced sample was peripheral blood, obtained on day 0 of AZD1222 vaccination.

The CDR3 DNA reads as TGCAGCGTTGGTATGGGGACAGGGCGTCAGCCCCAGCATTTT. Its translation is CSVGMGTGRQPQHF. The rearrangement joins TRBV29-1 to TRBJ1-5, with TRBD1 identical over 9 bases. Germline V lookup: CDR1 SQVTM, CDR2 ANQGSEA. The V segment lost 4 bases and the J segment 6 bases; nucleotides outside the gene matches: 7. There are 14 residues in the CDR3.